This T cell receptor (beta chain) was identified in a study of cytomegalovirus exposure and HLA in healthy donors. The wider study: The study's early data release held around 85 million unique TCRs from HLA-typed donors.

Details on this clone: The antigen remains unidentified.

This CDR3 has 15 residues. The ends were cut back, 2 bases at V and 5 bases at J, with 12 bases in the middle. Germline V gives CDR1 MNHNY, CDR2 SVGAGI (reference sequence). The study, taken as a whole, reports: Per a later analysis, 15,000 to 20,000 TCR beta sequences showed association with HLA alleles at 0.05 false discovery rate. TCR beta V- and J-gene trimming, according to a later analysis, was linked to a missense DCLRE1C variant.

PCR amplification relied on 60 Vbeta primers (plus 13 Jbeta primers). Method: immunoSEQ multiplex PCR; TCRdb's copy keeps in-frame clones and lacks some. The repertoire holds almost 200,000 clones, with 75% to 85% as singletons. The chain combines TRBV6-6 with TRBJ1-4; no clear D. The source material was PBMCs. The clonotype was recovered from a male donor in good health and CMV-seropositive. As DNA, the CDR3 is TGTGCCAGCAGTTACCGCGCGGCTCAAAATGAAAAACTGTTTTTT. It encodes CASSYRAAQNEKLFF.